A selection of T cell receptor beta chains follows, all from one sample in a study of blood T cell repertoires in COVID-19. Data came from immunoSEQ multiplex PCR; TCRdb stores just in-frame clones and leaves some out. The sample has about 240,000 clones, roughly nine tenths seen once. Specimen: peripheral blood. The source of these receptors is a man in his fifties or sixties with acute or convalescent COVID-19. Both conserved end residues are part of each CDR3. D genes are given only for firm matches. Clone size is shown for a subset of rows, as once, few, many or a class of expanded clone.

J gene: TRBJ2-1
D gene: TRBD1
V gene: TRBV28
clone size: -
CDR3 DNA: TGTGCCAGCAGCAAAACCGGGACAGGGGGCTACAATGAGCAGTTCTTC
CDR3 protein: CASSKTGTGGYNEQFF

J gene: TRBJ2-3
D gene: -
V gene: TRBV7-9
clone size: -
CDR3 DNA: TGTGCCAGCAGCTTAGGAGGAGGGGCTAGCACAGATACGCAGTATTTT
CDR3 protein: CASSLGGGASTDTQYF

J gene: TRBJ2-7
D gene: -
V gene: TRBV10-3
clone size: -
CDR3 DNA: TGTGCCAGCCGAGAGGCAAGTACACAAGAGCAGTACTTC
CDR3 protein: CASREASTQEQYF

J gene: TRBJ2-7
D gene: TRBD1
V gene: TRBV7-2
clone size: -
CDR3 DNA: TGTGCCAGCAGCTTACTTGGGGGGGGACAGGGGTTTTACGAGCAGTACTTC
CDR3 protein: CASSLLGGGQGFYEQYF

J gene: TRBJ1-1
D gene: TRBD1
V gene: TRBV3-1/TRBV3-2
clone size: -
CDR3 DNA: TGTGCCAGCAGCTACCCAGGGGGAGTGAACACTGAAGCTTTCTTT
CDR3 protein: CASSYPGGVNTEAFF

J gene: TRBJ1-3
D gene: -
V gene: TRBV9
clone size: -
CDR3 DNA: TGTGCCAGCAGCTTGGGGCCATCGAGGAGTGGAAACACCATATATTTT
CDR3 protein: CASSLGPSRSGNTIYF

J gene: TRBJ2-2
D gene: -
V gene: TRBV6-2/TRBV6-3
clone size: -
CDR3 DNA: TGTGCCAGCAGTCCCCTGAGGGATCGCGGGGAGCTGTTTTTT
CDR3 protein: CASSPLRDRGELFF

J gene: TRBJ1-4
D gene: TRBD1
V gene: TRBV24-1
clone size: once
CDR3 DNA: TGTGCCACCAGTGACCGGACAGGGGGCGGTGAAAAACTGTTTTTT
CDR3 protein: CATSDRTGGGEKLFF

J gene: TRBJ1-1
D gene: -
V gene: TRBV15
clone size: -
CDR3 DNA: TGTGCCACCAGCAGCCACTACGACACTGAAGCTTTCTTT
CDR3 protein: CATSSHYDTEAFF

J gene: TRBJ2-7
D gene: -
V gene: TRBV20-1
clone size: -
CDR3 DNA: TGCAGTGCTAGTGTAGCGCCCTCTAAATTGGAGCAGTACTTC
CDR3 protein: CSASVAPSKLEQYF

J gene: TRBJ2-2
D gene: TRBD1
V gene: TRBV24-1
clone size: once
CDR3 DNA: TGTGCCACCAGTCCTGACAGGGGGCGAGTTAACGGGGAGCTGTTTTTT
CDR3 protein: CATSPDRGRVNGELFF

J gene: TRBJ2-1
D gene: -
V gene: TRBV4-3
clone size: few
CDR3 DNA: TGCGCCAGCAGCCAAGACGGGGGGCTTCGCTACAATGAGCAGTTCTTC
CDR3 protein: CASSQDGGLRYNEQFF

J gene: TRBJ2-7
D gene: -
V gene: TRBV27
clone size: -
CDR3 DNA: TGTGCCACCCAAAAAGCTCAGCGCGCTGGCGAGCAGTACTTC
CDR3 protein: CATQKAQRAGEQYF

J gene: TRBJ2-1
D gene: TRBD1
V gene: TRBV19
clone size: -
CDR3 DNA: TGTGCCAGTAGTATAGGGACAGGGGTTTACAATGAGCAGTTCTTC
CDR3 protein: CASSIGTGVYNEQFF

J gene: TRBJ2-3
D gene: -
V gene: TRBV6-2/TRBV6-3
clone size: -
CDR3 DNA: TGTGCCAGCAGTTCGCGACAGGCCACAGATACGCAGTATTTT
CDR3 protein: CASSSRQATDTQYF

J gene: TRBJ1-1
D gene: -
V gene: TRBV7-3
clone size: -
CDR3 DNA: TGTGCCAGCAGCTTAATACAGGTGAACACTGAAGCTTTCTTT
CDR3 protein: CASSLIQVNTEAFF

J gene: TRBJ2-1
D gene: -
V gene: TRBV19
clone size: -
CDR3 DNA: TGTGCCAGTAGCAAGTTGGGGGGGCAGGCTGCGAATGAGCAGTTCTTC
CDR3 protein: CASSKLGGQAANEQFF

J gene: TRBJ2-5
D gene: -
V gene: TRBV28
clone size: -
CDR3 DNA: TGTGCCAGCAGTTCTCGACTAGAGGAGACCCAGTACTTC
CDR3 protein: CASSSRLEETQYF

J gene: TRBJ2-1
D gene: TRBD2
V gene: TRBV6-2/TRBV6-3
clone size: -
CDR3 DNA: TGTGCCAGCAGTTTAAGGGGGGCAAGCGGGAGTGCCTACAATGAGCAGTTCTTC
CDR3 protein: CASSLRGASGSAYNEQFF

J gene: TRBJ2-1
D gene: -
V gene: TRBV7-9
clone size: -
CDR3 DNA: TGTGCCAGCAGCATCGCAGGGCCCAATGAGCAGTTCTTC
CDR3 protein: CASSIAGPNEQFF

J gene: TRBJ2-1
D gene: -
V gene: TRBV7-2
clone size: -
CDR3 DNA: TGTGCCAGCAGCTTCAGGAGGAGCTCCTACAATGAGCAGTTCTTC
CDR3 protein: CASSFRRSSYNEQFF

J gene: TRBJ2-7
D gene: TRBD1
V gene: TRBV5-1
clone size: -
CDR3 DNA: TGCGCCAGCAGAGACCCTGACAGGGTCCGTTACGAGCAGTACTTC
CDR3 protein: CASRDPDRVRYEQYF

J gene: TRBJ1-1
D gene: TRBD1
V gene: TRBV6-2/TRBV6-3
clone size: -
CDR3 DNA: TGTGCCAGCAGTTACATGGGACAGGGGTCGGACACTGAAGCTTTCTTT
CDR3 protein: CASSYMGQGSDTEAFF

J gene: TRBJ1-5
D gene: -
V gene: TRBV24-1
clone size: -
CDR3 DNA: TGTGCCACCAGTGATCTAGGGGCCCAGCATTTT
CDR3 protein: CATSDLGAQHF